This T cell receptor (beta chain) appears in the sequencing data of a study of shared clonotypes between healthy human individuals. Terminally differentiated effector memory CD45RA+ cells were left out of the naive CD8 fraction, which was CD45RO-negative and positively selected for CCR7. Per the study methods: Filtering of immunoSEQ junctional sequences could not match full-length read filtering. Here immunoSEQ multiplex PCR was the method, and the copy in TCRdb shows in-frame clones only, minus some. The D gene and trimming were derived from the DNA, and the V and J assignments and clone size from that table. The top ten clones hold approximately 0.3% of a sample with hundreds of thousands of clones, roughly 98% of them seen once. The V end was cut by 7 bases, the J end by 1 base, with 15 bases between. Germline CDR1 and CDR2: SQVTM and ANQGSEA. This CDR3 contains 14 residues.

Material: naive CD8+ T cells sorted from blood. J is TRBJ2-3 and V is TRBV29-1; possibly TRBD1 or TRBD2 for D (5 bases each). This TCR was sampled from a man under 40 in good health. This chain's CDR3 is CSARDDLGTDTQYF. The DNA of the CDR3 is TGCAGCGCACGGGACGACCTTGGCACAGATACGCAGTATTTT.